This T cell receptor beta chain was captured in a study of beta chain features in type 1 diabetes. The sequenced template was cDNA made from the entire isolated RNA. The protocol was immunoSEQ multiplex PCR, while the TCRdb copy is restricted to in-frame clones and leaves out a portion. This sample yields about 320,000 clones, of which 12% to 15% are seen a single time; about 6.6% belongs to the top ten. Findings of the study overall: There was no resolution here of whether HLA type influences TCRB rearrangement.

The V and J ends lost 1 base and 4 bases, in that order; junction bases with no gene match: 3. Germline V gene data show CDR1 as SGHTA and CDR2 as FQGNSA. The CDR3 runs 15 residues. This clone was recorded a few times. The antigen is undetermined. This TCR derives from a man aged 25-45 years in good health. Specimen: central memory CD4+ T cells from blood. This sequence joins TRBV7-2 and TRBJ2-2; 7 bases fit TRBD2. The CDR3 loop reads CASSLGGLSTGELFF. The CDR3 region has the DNA TGTGCCAGCAGCTTAGGGGGACTATCCACCGGGGAGCTGTTTTTT.